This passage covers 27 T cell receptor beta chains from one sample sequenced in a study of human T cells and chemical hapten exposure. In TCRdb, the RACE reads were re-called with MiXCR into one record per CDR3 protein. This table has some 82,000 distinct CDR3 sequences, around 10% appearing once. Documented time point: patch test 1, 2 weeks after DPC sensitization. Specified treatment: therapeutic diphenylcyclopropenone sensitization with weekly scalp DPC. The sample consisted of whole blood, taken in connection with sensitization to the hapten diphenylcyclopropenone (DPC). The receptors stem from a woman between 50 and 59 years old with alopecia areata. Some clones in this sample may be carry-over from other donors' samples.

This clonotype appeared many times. As DNA, the CDR3 is TGTGCCAGCAGTCGGATAAGGGACAGCGAGCAGTACTTC. It translates to CASSRIRDSEQYF. The V call is TRBV6-5, the J call TRBJ2-7; 7 nucleotides line up with TRBD1. The CDR3 is 13 residues long. Unmatched junction bases numbered 7, after V lost 5 bases and J lost 6 bases. Germline V lookup: CDR1 MNHEY, CDR2 SVGAGI.

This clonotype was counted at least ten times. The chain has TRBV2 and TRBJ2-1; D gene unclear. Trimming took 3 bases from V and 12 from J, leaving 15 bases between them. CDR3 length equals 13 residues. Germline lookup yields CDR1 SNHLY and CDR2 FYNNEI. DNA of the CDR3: TGTGCCAGCAGTGAGGCTTTCACCACACGGCAGTTCTTC. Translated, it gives CASSEAFTTRQFF.

CDR3: CSGPVHNEQFF. The CDR3 DNA reads as TGCAGTGGCCCAGTACACAATGAGCAGTTCTTC. J is TRBJ2-1 and V is TRBV20-1, with no clear D. This CDR3 spans 11 amino acids. The V and J ends lost 7 bases and 5 bases respectively, with 9 bases between them. Germline CDR1 is DFQATT and CDR2 is SNEGSKA (reference sequence).

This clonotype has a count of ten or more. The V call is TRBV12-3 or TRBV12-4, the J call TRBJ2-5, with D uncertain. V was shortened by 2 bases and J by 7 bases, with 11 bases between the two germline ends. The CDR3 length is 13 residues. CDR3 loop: CASSLNRARTQYF. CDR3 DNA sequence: TGTGCCAGCAGTTTAAATAGGGCACGGACCCAGTACTTC.

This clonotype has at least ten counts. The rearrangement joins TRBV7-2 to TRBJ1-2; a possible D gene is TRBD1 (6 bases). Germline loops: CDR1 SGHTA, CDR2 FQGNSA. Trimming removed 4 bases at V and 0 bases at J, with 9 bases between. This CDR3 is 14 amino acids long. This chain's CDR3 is CASSSTGTNYGYTF. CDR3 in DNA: TGTGCCAGCAGCTCTACAGGGACTAACTATGGCTACACCTTC.

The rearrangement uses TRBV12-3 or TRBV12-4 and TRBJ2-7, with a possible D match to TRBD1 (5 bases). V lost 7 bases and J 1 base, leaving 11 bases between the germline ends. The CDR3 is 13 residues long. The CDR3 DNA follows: TGTGCCAGCACCGTGACAGAGTCCTACGAGCAGTACTTC. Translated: CASTVTESYEQYF.

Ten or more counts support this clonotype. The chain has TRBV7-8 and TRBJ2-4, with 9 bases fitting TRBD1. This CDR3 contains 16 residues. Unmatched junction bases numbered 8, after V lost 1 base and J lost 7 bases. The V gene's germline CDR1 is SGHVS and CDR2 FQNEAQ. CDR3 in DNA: TGTGCCAGCAGCTTAGTGGGCCGGGACAGGGCGAACATTCAGTACTTC. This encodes CASSLVGRDRANIQYF. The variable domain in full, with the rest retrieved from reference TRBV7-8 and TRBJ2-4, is GAGVSQSPRYKVAKRGQDVALRCDPISGHVSLFWYQQALGQGPEFLTYFQNEAQLDKSGLPSDRFFAERPEGSVSTLKIQRTQQEDSAVYLCASSLVGRDRANIQYFGAGTRLSVL.

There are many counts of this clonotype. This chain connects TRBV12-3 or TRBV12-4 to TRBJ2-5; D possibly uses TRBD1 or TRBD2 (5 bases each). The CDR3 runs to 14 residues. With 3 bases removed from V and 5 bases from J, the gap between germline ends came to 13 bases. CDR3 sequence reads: CASSFGDNRETQYF. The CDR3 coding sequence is TGTGCCAGCAGTTTCGGGGATAACAGGGAGACCCAGTACTTC.

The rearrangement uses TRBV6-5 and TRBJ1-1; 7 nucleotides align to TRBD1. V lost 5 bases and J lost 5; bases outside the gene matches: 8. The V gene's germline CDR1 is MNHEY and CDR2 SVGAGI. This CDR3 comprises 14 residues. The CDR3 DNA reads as TGTGCCAGCAGTCCGAGACAGGGTTGGACTGAAGCTTTCTTT. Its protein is CASSPRQGWTEAFF.

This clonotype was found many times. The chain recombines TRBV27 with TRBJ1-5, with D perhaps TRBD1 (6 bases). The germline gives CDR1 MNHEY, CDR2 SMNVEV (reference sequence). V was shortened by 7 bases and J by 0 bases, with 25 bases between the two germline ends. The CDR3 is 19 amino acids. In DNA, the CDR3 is TGTGCCAGCAACCGCCGACCACCGAAGGACAGTTATAGCAATCAGCCCCAGCATTTT. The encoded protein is CASNRRPPKDSYSNQPQHF.

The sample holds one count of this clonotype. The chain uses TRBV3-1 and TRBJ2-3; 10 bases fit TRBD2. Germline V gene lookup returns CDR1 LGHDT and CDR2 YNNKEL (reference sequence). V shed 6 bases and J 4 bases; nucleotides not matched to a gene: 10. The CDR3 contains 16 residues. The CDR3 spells CASRQQFGLAADTQYF. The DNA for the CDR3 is TGTGCCAGCAGGCAACAATTCGGACTAGCGGCAGATACGCAGTATTTT.

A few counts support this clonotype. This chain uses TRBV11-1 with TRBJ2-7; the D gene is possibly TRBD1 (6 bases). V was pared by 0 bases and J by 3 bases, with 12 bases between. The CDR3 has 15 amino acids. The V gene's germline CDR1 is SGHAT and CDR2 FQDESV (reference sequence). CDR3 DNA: TGTGCCAGCAGCTTAGCACGACAGGCCCACTACGAGCAGTACTTC. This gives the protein CASSLARQAHYEQYF.

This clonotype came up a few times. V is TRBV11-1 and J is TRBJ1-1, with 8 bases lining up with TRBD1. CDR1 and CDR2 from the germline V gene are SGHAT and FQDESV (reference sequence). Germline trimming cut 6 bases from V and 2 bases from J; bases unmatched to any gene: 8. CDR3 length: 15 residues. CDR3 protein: CASRLWDRPNTEAFF. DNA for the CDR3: TGTGCCAGCAGACTCTGGGACAGGCCCAACACTGAAGCTTTCTTT.

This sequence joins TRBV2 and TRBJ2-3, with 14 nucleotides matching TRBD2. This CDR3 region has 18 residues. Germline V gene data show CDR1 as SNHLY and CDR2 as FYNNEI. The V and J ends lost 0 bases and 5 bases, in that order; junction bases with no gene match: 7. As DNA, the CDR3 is TGTGCCAGCAGTGAAGCCGGGACTAGCGGGAGCTATCGAGATACGCAGTATTTT. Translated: CASSEAGTSGSYRDTQYF.

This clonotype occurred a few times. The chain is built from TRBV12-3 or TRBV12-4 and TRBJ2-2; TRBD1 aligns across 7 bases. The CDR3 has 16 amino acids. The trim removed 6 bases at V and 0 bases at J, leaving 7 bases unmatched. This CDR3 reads CASRRSGQSNTGELFF. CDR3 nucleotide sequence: TGTGCCAGCAGGAGATCGGGACAGTCGAACACCGGGGAGCTGTTTTTT.

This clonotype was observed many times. CDR3: CASSYGASTSTDTQYF. The CDR3 DNA reads TGTGCCAGCAGTTACGGGGCCTCAACTAGCACAGATACGCAGTATTTT. The J gene is TRBJ2-3, the V gene TRBV6-6; tentatively, D is TRBD1 (5 bases). The V end lost 2 bases, the J end lost 0 bases, and 12 bases lay between the germline ends. Germline lookup yields CDR1 MNHNY and CDR2 SVGAGI (reference sequence). The CDR3 is 16 residues long.

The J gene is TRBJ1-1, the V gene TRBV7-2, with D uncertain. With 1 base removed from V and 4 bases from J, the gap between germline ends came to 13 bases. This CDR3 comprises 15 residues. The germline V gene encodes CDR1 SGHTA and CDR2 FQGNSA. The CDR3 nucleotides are TGTGCCAGCAGCTTAGTCGGCAGGTGGCCCACTGAAGCTTTCTTT. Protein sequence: CASSLVGRWPTEAFF.

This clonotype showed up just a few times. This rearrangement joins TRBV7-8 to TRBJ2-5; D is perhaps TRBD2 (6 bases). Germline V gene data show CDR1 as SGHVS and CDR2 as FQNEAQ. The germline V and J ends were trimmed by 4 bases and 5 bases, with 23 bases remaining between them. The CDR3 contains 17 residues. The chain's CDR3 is CASSSTLSSWREETQYF. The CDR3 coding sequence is TGTGCCAGCAGCTCCACTCTGTCGAGTTGGAGGGAGGAGACCCAGTACTTC.

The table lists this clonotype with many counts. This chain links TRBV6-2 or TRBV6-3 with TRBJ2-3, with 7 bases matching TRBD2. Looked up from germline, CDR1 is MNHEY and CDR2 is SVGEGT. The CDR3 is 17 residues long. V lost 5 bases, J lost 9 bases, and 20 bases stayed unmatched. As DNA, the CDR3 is TGTGCCAGCAGTGCGCTTCGACTAGCCCTAGCTCAGTTAACGCAGTATTTT. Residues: CASSALRLALAQLTQYF.

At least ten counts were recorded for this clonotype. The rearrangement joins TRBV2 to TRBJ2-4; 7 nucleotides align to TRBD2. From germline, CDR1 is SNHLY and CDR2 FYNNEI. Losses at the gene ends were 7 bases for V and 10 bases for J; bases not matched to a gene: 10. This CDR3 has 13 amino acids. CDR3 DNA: TGTGCCAGCAAAGGTGCAGGGAGGGGAATTCAGTACTTC. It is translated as CASKGAGRGIQYF.

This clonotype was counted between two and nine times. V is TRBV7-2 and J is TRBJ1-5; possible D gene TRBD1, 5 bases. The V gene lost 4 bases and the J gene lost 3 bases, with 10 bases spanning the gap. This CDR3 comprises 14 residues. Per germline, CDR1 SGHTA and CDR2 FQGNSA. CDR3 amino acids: CASSYDRFNQPQHF. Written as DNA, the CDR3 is TGTGCCAGCAGCTACGACAGATTCAATCAGCCCCAGCATTTT.

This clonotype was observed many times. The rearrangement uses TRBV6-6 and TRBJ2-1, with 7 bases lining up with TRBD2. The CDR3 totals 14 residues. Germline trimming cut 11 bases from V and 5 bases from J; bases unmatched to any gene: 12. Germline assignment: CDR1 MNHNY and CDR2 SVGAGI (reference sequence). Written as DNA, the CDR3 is TGTGCCGCGCGGGAGTGGGGGAAAAACAATGAGCAGTTCTTC. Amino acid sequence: CAAREWGKNNEQFF.

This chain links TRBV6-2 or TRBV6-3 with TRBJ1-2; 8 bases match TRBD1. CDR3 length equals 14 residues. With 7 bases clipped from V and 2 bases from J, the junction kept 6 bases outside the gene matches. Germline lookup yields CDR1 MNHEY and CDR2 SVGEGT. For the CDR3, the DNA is TGTGCCAGCATACGGACAGGGACGAACTATGGCTACACCTTC. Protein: CASIRTGTNYGYTF.

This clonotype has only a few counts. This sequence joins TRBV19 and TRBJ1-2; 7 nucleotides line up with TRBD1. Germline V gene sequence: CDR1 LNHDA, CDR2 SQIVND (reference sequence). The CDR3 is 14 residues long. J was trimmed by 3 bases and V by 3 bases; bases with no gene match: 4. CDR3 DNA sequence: TGTGCCAGTAGTATCATCGGGACAGACTATGGCTACACCTTC. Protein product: CASSIIGTDYGYTF.

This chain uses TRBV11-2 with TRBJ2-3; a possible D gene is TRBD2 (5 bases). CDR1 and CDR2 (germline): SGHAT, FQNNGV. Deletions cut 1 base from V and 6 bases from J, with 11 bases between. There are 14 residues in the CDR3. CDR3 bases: TGTGCCAGCAGCTTAGGGGGAAGGAGGGATACGCAGTATTTT. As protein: CASSLGGRRDTQYF.

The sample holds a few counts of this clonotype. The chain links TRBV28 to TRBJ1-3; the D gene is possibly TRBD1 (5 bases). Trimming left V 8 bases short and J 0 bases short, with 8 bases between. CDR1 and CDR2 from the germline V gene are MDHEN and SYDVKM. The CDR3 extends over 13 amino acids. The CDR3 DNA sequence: TGTGCCAGCCGTGGGGGCTCTGGAAACACCATATATTTT. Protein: CASRGGSGNTIYF.

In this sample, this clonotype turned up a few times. The CDR3 DNA sequence: TGTGCCAGCAGTTACTCGATACTGCAGGAAAAACTGTTTTTT. It translates to CASSYSILQEKLFF. This sequence joins TRBV6-5 and TRBJ1-4; D is ambiguous. The CDR3 totals 14 residues. The V and J ends lost 0 bases and 8 bases respectively, with 10 bases between them. Germline V lookup: CDR1 MNHEY, CDR2 SVGAGI.